This T cell receptor beta chain was sequenced in a study of beta chain features in type 1 diabetes (dated by TCRdb to the late 2010s). Background for the entire study: Mean age, gender distribution, total cell number and subset yield were not different between patients and healthy donors. In the study, TCRB repertoires of sorted circulating CD4+ T cell subsets from recently diagnosed type 1 diabetes patients were compared with those of matched healthy donors. Regulatory and stem cell-like memory subsets were obtained from only 8 patients and about 8 healthy donors, while naive and central memory subsets were obtained from all 28 donors. Across all samples, almost 110 million sorted cells were examined, and cell number per subset correlated strongly with RNA yield.

From each donor, a single peripheral blood sample of 90 to 150 mL on average was drawn into heparinised tubes. Using a panel that included CD45RO, CCR7, CD25, CD127, CD95 and CD27, naive, central memory, regulatory and stem cell-like memory CD4+ T cells were sorted on a BD FACSAria II. All sorted populations exceeded 95% purity. PBMCs were separated immediately by Lymphoprep density gradient centrifugation and were stained directly, without being cultured. So that batch effects would be minimized, each experiment stained and sorted samples in pairs, pairing one healthy donor with one patient. Here is what the overall study found, with its caveats: Because cDNA rather than genomic DNA was sequenced, highly expressing activated cells could have been over-represented, although no difference in activation and CD3 levels was found between groups. Naive, central memory and regulatory TCRB repertoires appeared to be more similar among patients than among healthy donors. Because the HLA sub-analyses included only small numbers of individuals, any influence of HLA type on TCRB rearrangement was left unresolved. Shorter templates might have been favored by PCR, but patient and control samples were amplified and corrected together, so both groups would have been affected equally by any skew. A moderate but significant shortening of TCRB CDR3 length was observed in type 1 diabetes patients in all four CD4+ subsets. Fewer insertions and more nucleotide deletions at VDJ recombination sites were observed in patients with type 1 diabetes, implying thymic rearrangement abnormalities.

Per the germline V gene, MNHEY is the CDR1 and SVGAGI is the CDR2. V and J lose 2 bases and 3 bases, and a span of 16 bases separates them. The CDR3 runs 16 residues from the cysteine to the phenylalanine. The sequence is cut down to CDR3 DNA, 48 bases in frame from base 1. The entire amount of isolated RNA was reverse transcribed using the High Capacity cDNA Reverse Transcription Kit, so the sequenced TCRB transcripts were expressed ones. Deep immunoSEQ sequencing was performed on naive, central memory and regulatory T cell samples, with an average of about 3.6 million total reads per sample. Sorted cells were lysed in RLT buffer, and RNA was extracted using DNase-treated RNeasy Micro or Mini kits according to cell number. To prevent cross-contamination, each cell subset was processed individually, whereas patient and healthy donor samples were processed jointly. The immunoSEQ multiplex PCR was used to amplify TCRB sequences from cDNA, yielding 87-bp fragments that span the CDR3 region. Amplicons were sequenced on the Illumina HiSeq platform. In the paper's pipeline: Synthetic template baselines were used to correct PCR bias computationally, reads within Hamming distance 2 were collapsed, and singletons that could not be merged were discarded. Reads were aligned against IMGT so that V, D and J genes, CDR3 length and insertions or deletions at six rearrangement sites could be assigned. Within each subset, clonotype counts were normalized to sorted cell number, after which true diversity and Gini coefficients were computed with the tcR R package. The overlap coefficient, calculated on TCRB nucleotide sequences, was used to quantify repertoire sharing. Out-of-frame TCRB sequences from naive cells were analyzed as a proxy for the pre-selection repertoire. Held by TCRdb, this immuneACCESS table contains in-frame sequences only and omits some clones. Under half of the omission traces to an unresolved V gene where checked; the cause of the rest is unknown. That table furnishes V, J and clone size, whereas the DNA furnished D and trimming. The sample data list about 620,000 clones, and 15% of these were observed just once. About 0.087% of the sample rests with the top ten.

This clone was detected a few times. This receptor's antigen is unknown. There are no base qualities to consult, and no much larger clone falls within one base. The sequence was obtained from a man between 18 and 35 years old in good health. The chain links TRBV6-5 with TRBJ2-5; a tentative D match to TRBD1 spans 6 bases. Sequencing was carried out using naive CD4+ T cells from blood. The cell subset or site label on this specimen signifies: true naive CD4+ T cells. The sequenced DNA: TGTGCCAGCAGTTACGCGGACAGTGTGGGAAAAGAGACCCAGTACTTC. Translated, this gives CASSYADSVGKETQYF.